This T cell receptor beta chain was recorded in a study of blood T cell repertoires in COVID-19. Study information: Nucleic acid was either cDNA or gDNA, and it came from T cells, B-cell-depleted T cells, or PBMCs.

TCRdb's copy holds only in-frame clones and misses some; the assay was immunoSEQ multiplex PCR. The data show roughly 130,000 clones, with 80% to 85% seen just once and around 13% held by the top ten. V was clipped by 5 bases and J by 4 bases, with 20 bases between them. Germline CDR1 SGHTA, CDR2 FQGNSA. The CDR3 runs 16 residues. Material for sequencing was peripheral blood. The TCR comes from a woman in her thirties who had recovered from COVID-19. The gene calls are TRBV7-2 and TRBJ2-5; TRBD2 is a possible D gene (6 bases). The CDR3 protein is CASSPYKPSEIETQYF. CDR3 sequence (DNA): TGTGCCAGCAGCCCTTATAAGCCTAGCGAGATAGAGACCCAGTACTTC.